The rows below give T cell receptor beta chains drawn from one sample of a study of T cell repertoires in cytomegalovirus infection. TCRdb analysed the reads with MiXCR anew, one entry per CDR3 protein. The sample includes fewer than 700,000 distinct CDR3 sequences, roughly 24% of them seen just once. The specimen sequenced was CD8+ T cells from PBMCs. The receptors stem from a human donor in good health (CMV status not recorded). Some clones in this sample may be carry-over from other donors' samples. CDR3s include the opening cysteine and the closing phenylalanine or tryptophan. The D gene is left open where the match is weak. Not all rows give a size; the values are once, few, many and, for expanded clones, a class.

V: TRBV13; J: TRBJ1-4; size: .; D: .; CDR3: CATGAGFNEKLFF; DNA: TGTGCCACCGGTGCGGGGTTTAATGAAAAACTGTTTTTT
V: TRBV6-1; J: TRBJ2-7; size: few; D: .; CDR3: CASSEWRLVSYEQYF; DNA: TGTGCCAGCAGTGAATGGAGACTAGTCTCCTACGAGCAGTACTTC
V: TRBV7-6; J: TRBJ2-2; size: .; D: .; CDR3: CASSAYWGELFF; DNA: TGTGCCAGCAGCGCCTACTGGGGGGAGCTGTTTTTT
V: TRBV10-3; J: TRBJ2-1; size: few; D: .; CDR3: CAIKEGAGNEQFF; DNA: TGTGCCATCAAAGAGGGGGCGGGAAATGAGCAGTTCTTC
V: TRBV7-3; J: TRBJ1-5; size: many; D: .; CDR3: CASSLRGSEDQPQHF; DNA: TGTGCCAGCAGCTTAAGGGGGAGTGAGGATCAGCCCCAGCATTTT
V: TRBV7-3; J: TRBJ2-1; size: few; D: .; CDR3: CAIPRRPFFNEQFF; DNA: TGTGCCATCCCCCGTCGACCCTTTTTCAATGAGCAGTTCTTC
V: TRBV20-1; J: TRBJ2-1; size: .; D: TRBD2; CDR3: CSASGLAGVAFLDNEQFF; DNA: TGCAGTGCCAGTGGGCTAGCGGGCGTCGCCTTCCTAGACAATGAGCAGTTCTTC
V: TRBV29-1; J: TRBJ1-2; size: .; D: .; CDR3: CSVVGQLYGYTF; DNA: TGCAGCGTTGTTGGACAGCTCTATGGCTACACCTTC
V: TRBV12-3/TRBV12-4; J: TRBJ2-2; size: .; D: .; CDR3: CASSTLKRGGELFF; DNA: TGTGCCAGCAGTACCCTTAAAAGGGGCGGGGAGCTGTTTTTT
V: TRBV5-6; J: TRBJ2-7; size: few; D: TRBD1; CDR3: CASNLGQVYEQYF; DNA: TGTGCCAGCAATTTGGGACAGGTCTACGAGCAGTACTTC
V: TRBV14; J: TRBJ1-5; size: .; D: TRBD1; CDR3: CASSQDSGGGADQPQHF; DNA: TGTGCCAGCAGCCAAGATAGTGGAGGGGGCGCGGATCAGCCCCAGCATTTT
V: TRBV5-5; J: TRBJ1-1; size: few; D: .; CDR3: CASSFNVMNTEAFF; DNA: TGTGCCAGCAGCTTCAATGTGATGAACACTGAAGCTTTCTTT
V: TRBV25-1; J: TRBJ1-2; size: .; D: .; CDR3: CASSESRSYGYTF; DNA: TGTGCCAGCAGTGAATCGAGAAGCTATGGCTACACCTTC